This T cell receptor (beta chain) is drawn from a study of T cells in Graves' hyperthyroidism and ophthalmopathy. Study outcomes and limitations: A 13 V-J model separated ophthalmopathy from stable hyperthyroidism.

The CDR3 loop spans 17 amino acids. Trimming took 1 base from V and 4 from J; bases not matched to a gene: 12. The V gene's germline CDR1 is MDHEN and CDR2 SYDVKM. This clonotype came up many times. Its specificity is unknown. Pregnant or lactating patients were excluded, as were those with uncontrolled infection or other autoimmune disease. Amplification of TCR beta CDR3 regions used RNA as the template. HTBI primers were used for first-round RT-PCR of the TCR CDR3. One entry per CDR3 protein, called by TCRdb with MiXCR from the multiplex PCR reads. The sample lists approximately 600,000 distinct CDR3 sequences; roughly 15% were seen once.

The chain links TRBV28 to TRBJ2-5; TRBD2 agrees at 7 bases. This sequence was found in a woman in her twenties or thirties with Graves' hyperthyroidism. The sequenced sample was blood. The CDR3 nucleotides read TGTGCCAGCAGTTTATTCCCCCCGAGCGGGAACGCAGAGACCCAGTACTTC. It is translated as CASSLFPPSGNAETQYF.